This TCR beta chain was sequenced in a study of T cell responses to AZD1222 COVID-19 vaccine. Germline V gives CDR1 MNHEY, CDR2 SMNVEV (reference sequence). This CDR3 is built from 13 residues. The V end lost 2 bases, the J end lost 8 bases, and 12 bases lay between the germline ends. General observations from the study: The reported proportion of spike-specific TCRs targeting unmutated variant regions was nearly half. Spike-specific TCR breadth and depth rose after two AZD1222 doses.

The table came from immunoSEQ multiplex PCR; TCRdb's copy has only in-frame clones and leaves some out. The profile covers roughly 120,000 clones, with approximately 90% appearing a single time and roughly 7% taken by the ten largest. As regards this clone: The antigen remains undetermined.

The starting material was peripheral blood, obtained on day 0 of AZD1222 vaccination. The chain carries TRBV27 and TRBJ1-2; D possibly corresponds to TRBD1 (6 bases). The sequence came from an adult in good health. CDR3 residues: CASSLVGGNGYTF. In DNA form, the CDR3 reads TGTGCCAGCAGTTTAGTAGGGGGGAACGGCTACACCTTC.